These 10 T cell receptor beta chains came from one sample sequenced in a study of naive and memory T cell subsets. Study findings and constraints: Possibly reflecting memory cells re-expressing CD45RA, a few larger clonotypes occurred in naive repertoires, especially CD8.

These receptors lack a known antigen. Two oligonucleotides, mixed equimolar, formed the beta constant-region primer covering TRBC1 and TRBC2. Four rounds of PCR amplified the ligated cDNA using nested alpha and beta constant-region primers plus SP2. TCRdb redid the calling of the UMI-ligation and nested PCR reads with MiXCR, one entry per CDR3 protein. The data hold 140,000 to 150,000 distinct CDR3 sequences, with 22% observed a single time. The sample consisted of naive CD4+ T cells from blood. These TCRs come from a human donor in good health.

The chain combines TRBV10-3 with TRBJ2-7; no definite D call. V was pared by 6 bases and J by 3 bases, with 15 bases between. The CDR3 spans 14 residues. Germline values: CDR1 ENHRY, CDR2 SYGVKD. The CDR3 is CAIRGSQLNYEQYF. CDR3 DNA sequence: TGTGCCATCAGAGGGTCCCAACTTAACTACGAGCAGTACTTC.

V and J are TRBV18 and TRBJ2-7; D is unclear. CDR1 and CDR2 (germline): KGHSH, LQKENI. Trimming cost V 1 base and J 5 bases, with 9 bases left between them. This CDR3 contains 13 residues. The CDR3 nucleotides read TGTGCCAGCTCACCACAACGAACGGACGAGCAGTACTTC. The encoded protein is CASSPQRTDEQYF.

In this sample, this clonotype turned up a few times. This chain uses TRBV28 with TRBJ1-2, with D maybe TRBD1 (5 bases). Germline loops: CDR1 MDHEN, CDR2 SYDVKM. V lost 7 bases to trimming and J lost 7 bases, with 16 bases between them. The CDR3 runs 13 residues. This CDR3 reads CASKSQGWSGYTF. The CDR3 bases are TGTGCCAGCAAATCGCAGGGTTGGAGTGGCTACACCTTC.

CDR3 coding DNA: TGCGCCAGCAGCTTACCGGCAGATACGCAGTATTTT. It is translated as CASSLPADTQYF. The rearrangement links TRBV5-1 to TRBJ2-3, with D unclear. This CDR3 has 12 amino acids. Germline V gene data show CDR1 as SGHRS and CDR2 as YFSETQ. V was cut by 2 bases and J by 4 bases, with 5 bases left in between.

The chain joins TRBV21-1 to TRBJ2-2. TRBV21-1 is flagged as a pseudogene. This CDR3 has 12 amino acids. The CDR3 DNA follows: TGTGCCAGCAGCAAAGTGATCGGGGAGCTGTTTTTT. Amino acid sequence: CASSKVIGELFF.

This clonotype has a handful of counts. This chain links TRBV6-5 with TRBJ2-7; D tentatively fits TRBD1 or TRBD2 (5 bases each). V was cut by 7 bases and J by 0 bases, with 7 bases left in between. The length of the CDR3 is 12 residues. Germline lookup yields CDR1 MNHEY and CDR2 SVGAGI. The CDR3 here is CASTGRSYEQYF. CDR3 nucleotides: TGTGCCAGCACGGGACGCTCCTACGAGCAGTACTTC.

This clonotype was counted only a few times. The chain recombines TRBV20-1 with TRBJ2-7; D is undetermined. This CDR3 is built from 11 residues. CDR1 DFQATT and CDR2 SNEGSKA come from the germline V gene (reference sequence). Deletions cut 7 bases from V and 4 bases from J, with 11 bases between. The CDR3: CSVPVRYEQYF. The DNA of the CDR3 is TGCAGTGTTCCGGTGAGATACGAGCAGTACTTC.

The V call is TRBV11-1, the J call TRBJ2-7; D remains unclear. Between the trimmed V and J ends, which lost 5 bases and 9 bases, there was a span of 11 bases. The CDR3 length is 11 residues. Germline assignment: CDR1 SGHAT and CDR2 FQDESV (reference sequence). CDR3 nucleotides: TGTGCCAGCAGCCTGGCAAATCGGCAGTACTTC. Protein product: CASSLANRQYF.

This clonotype turned up a few times. The chain has TRBV10-1 and TRBJ2-4; D not resolved. The CDR3 consists of 16 residues. Germline V CDR1 and CDR2: WNHNN, SYGVQD (reference sequence). The germline V and J ends were trimmed by 2 bases and 0 bases, with 11 bases remaining between them. The CDR3 is CASSETSHLAKNIQYF. The CDR3 DNA reads TGCGCCAGCAGTGAGACATCTCATCTAGCCAAAAACATTCAGTACTTC.

V and J are TRBV28 and TRBJ2-2, with D maybe TRBD1 (6 bases). Trimming cost V 2 bases and J 0 bases, with 10 bases left between them. CDR3 size: 16 residues. From germline, CDR1 is MDHEN and CDR2 SYDVKM. The CDR3 DNA is TGTGCCAGCAGTTTAGTAGGACAGCCGAACACCGGGGAGCTGTTTTTT. Translated: CASSLVGQPNTGELFF.